This TCR beta chain came from a study of shared clonotypes between healthy human individuals. For the study at large: The donors, a couple of women and three men, were aged 18 to 49. Findings and caveats of the study: Larger estimated richness was generally seen in naive subsets than in memory subsets.

CD45RO negativity and positive selection for CCR7 defined naive CD8 cells, a population that excluded terminally differentiated effector memory CD45RA+ cells. The study drew its donors from healthy HIV-negative adults without recent acute infections or vaccinations. This clone was seen more than once but under ten times. Its antigen remains unknown. The authors distributed each subset's genomic DNA evenly over several immunoSEQ plates. Repertoires were generated with immunoSEQ multiplex PCR, while TCRdb's copy carries only in-frame clones and drops some. The data show approximately 740,000 clones, around 93% seen once. V shed 2 bases, J shed 7 bases, and the junction held 5 bases outside the gene matches. This CDR3 has 15 amino acids. In germline, CDR1 is SGHNT, CDR2 YENEEA.

This sequence originates from a man aged 25-45 years in good health. The chain carries TRBV11-3 and TRBJ2-1; 10 bases agree with TRBD1. Sequencing was carried out using naive CD8+ T cells sorted from blood. The CDR3 spells CASSLRQGAENEQFF. CDR3 DNA sequence: TGTGCCAGCAGCTTAAGACAGGGGGCGGAGAATGAGCAGTTCTTC.